Below, 10 T cell receptor beta chains from the same sample are listed, as sequenced in a study of T cell responses to AZD1222 COVID-19 vaccine. Repertoires were generated with immunoSEQ multiplex PCR, while TCRdb's copy carries only in-frame clones and drops some. The sample lists nearly 200,000 clones, approximately 93% occurring once. Here the sequenced sample was peripheral blood, taken 28 days after the second AZD1222 dose. The receptors stem from an adult who received the AZD1222 COVID-19 vaccine.

The chain carries TRBV11-2 and TRBJ2-1, with 7 positions matching TRBD1. Germline values: CDR1 SGHAT, CDR2 FQNNGV. The CDR3 spans 16 residues. The V segment lost 0 bases and the J segment 7 bases; nucleotides outside the gene matches: 9. The CDR3 spells CASSLEGGSLGNEQFF. CDR3 DNA sequence: TGTGCCAGCAGCTTAGAAGGGGGCAGTTTAGGGAATGAGCAGTTCTTC. The full variable domain, its missing parts supplied by reference TRBV11-2 and TRBJ2-1, is EAGVAQSPRYKIIEKRQSVAFWCNPISGHATLYWYQQILGQGPKLLIQFQNNGVVDDSQLPKDRFSAERLKGVDSTLKIQPAKLEDSAVYLCASSLEGGSLGNEQFFGPGTRLTVL.

The rearrangement links TRBV18 to TRBJ1-2; a weak D match, TRBD1 (6 bases). The V gene lost 0 bases and the J gene lost 4 bases, with 12 bases spanning the gap. The CDR3 runs 15 residues. The germline gives CDR1 KGHSH, CDR2 LQKENI. For the CDR3, the DNA is TGTGCCAGCTCACCACCCCAATGGACAGTCTATGGCTACACCTTC. Protein sequence: CASSPPQWTVYGYTF. Supplemented by reference TRBV18 and TRBJ1-2, the full variable domain reads NAGVMQNPRHLVRRRGQEARLRCSPMKGHSHVYWYRQLPEEGLKFMVYLQKENIIDESGMPKERFSAEFPKEGPSILRIQQVVRGDSAAYFCASSPPQWTVYGYTFGSGTRLTVV.

The chain recombines TRBV19 with TRBJ2-2; D might be TRBD1 or TRBD2, each matching 5 bases. Germline lookup yields CDR1 LNHDA and CDR2 SQIVND (reference sequence). The V gene lost 6 bases and the J gene lost 1 base, with 18 bases spanning the gap. The CDR3 extends over 17 amino acids. The CDR3 DNA reads TGTGCCAGTAGACCCCTCTGGGGACCGCTGAACACCGGGGAGCTGTTTTTT. Amino acid sequence: CASRPLWGPLNTGELFF.

The V gene is TRBV6-5, the J gene TRBJ2-2; D may be TRBD1 (6 bases). V gave up 8 bases and J gave up 5 bases, with 15 bases separating them. This CDR3 region has 14 residues. Per the germline V gene, CDR1 is MNHEY and CDR2 is SVGAGI. The chain's CDR3 is CASATGTKTGELFF. CDR3 in DNA: TGTGCCAGCGCTACCGGGACAAAAACCGGGGAGCTGTTTTTT.

This rearrangement joins TRBV19 to TRBJ1-2, with TRBD1 as a possible D gene (5 bases). The CDR3 runs 11 residues. The germline CDR1 and CDR2 sequences are LNHDA and SQIVND (reference sequence). Trimming cost V 7 bases and J 4 bases, with 7 bases left between them. CDR3 nucleotide sequence: TGTGCCAGTACCGGGGGCTATGGCTACACCTTC. Its translation: CASTGGYGYTF.

The chain carries TRBV11-2 and TRBJ1-1; the match to TRBD1 covers 9 bases. After removal of 5 bases from V and 3 bases from J, the junction contained 4 bases not matched to a gene. Germline V gene data show CDR1 as SGHAT and CDR2 as FQNNGV. The CDR3 has 14 amino acids. The CDR3 DNA reads TGTGCCAGCAGCACGGGGACAGGGCACACTGAAGCTTTCTTT. Its protein is CASSTGTGHTEAFF.

This rearrangement joins TRBV28 to TRBJ2-3; the match to TRBD2 covers 7 bases. Germline lookup yields CDR1 MDHEN and CDR2 SYDVKM. This CDR3 region has 15 residues. The V segment lost 3 bases and the J segment 2 bases; nucleotides outside the gene matches: 5. The CDR3 nucleotides are TGTGCCAGCAGTTTTGCCGGGGGGTTCACAGATACGCAGTATTTT. Translated, it gives CASSFAGGFTDTQYF.

V is TRBV29-1 and J is TRBJ2-2; D is unclear. V was cut by 5 bases and J by 1 base, with 2 bases left in between. The CDR3 has 11 amino acids. Germline CDR1 and CDR2: SQVTM and ANQGSEA. CDR3 sequence reads: CSVRNTGELFF. The CDR3 DNA is TGCAGCGTTCGGAACACCGGGGAGCTGTTTTTT.

The CDR3 region is CASSPLLRQHYGYTF. Written as DNA, the CDR3 is TGTGCCAGCAGCCCCCTGTTGAGACAGCACTATGGCTACACCTTC. The chain is built from TRBV5-4 and TRBJ1-2; weak D call: TRBD1 (5 bases). Germline values: CDR1 SGHNT, CDR2 YYREEE (reference sequence). The CDR3 spans 15 residues. V dropped 4 bases and J dropped 3 bases, with 16 bases sitting between them.

About this clone itself: The sample holds other DNA sequences that translate to the same CDR3. This chain joins TRBV6-5 and TRBJ1-2; D is ambiguous. The CDR3 runs to 12 residues. The V gene's germline CDR1 is MNHEY and CDR2 SVGAGI. V was shortened by 3 bases and J by 4 bases, with 6 bases between the two germline ends. As DNA, the CDR3 is TGTGCCAGCAGTTATGGCGGCTATGGCTACACCTTC. Translation gives CASSYGGYGYTF.